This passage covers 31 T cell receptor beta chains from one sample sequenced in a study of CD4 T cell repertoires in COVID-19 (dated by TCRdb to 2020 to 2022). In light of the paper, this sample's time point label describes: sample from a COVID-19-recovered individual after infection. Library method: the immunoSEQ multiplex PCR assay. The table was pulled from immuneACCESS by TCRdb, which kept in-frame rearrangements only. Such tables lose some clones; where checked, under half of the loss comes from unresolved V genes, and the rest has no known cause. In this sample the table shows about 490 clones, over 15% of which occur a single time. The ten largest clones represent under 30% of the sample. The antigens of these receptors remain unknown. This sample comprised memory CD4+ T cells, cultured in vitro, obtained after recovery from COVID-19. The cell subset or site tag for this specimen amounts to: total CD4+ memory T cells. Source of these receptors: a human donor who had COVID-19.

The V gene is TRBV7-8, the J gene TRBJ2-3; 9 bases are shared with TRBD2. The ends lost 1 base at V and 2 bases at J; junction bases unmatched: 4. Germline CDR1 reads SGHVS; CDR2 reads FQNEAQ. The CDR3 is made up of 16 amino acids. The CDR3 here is CASSLVAGGDTDTQYF. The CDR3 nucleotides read TGTGCCAGCAGCTTAGTGGCGGGAGGGGACACAGATACGCAGTATTTT.

CDR3 nucleotide sequence: TGTGCCAGCAGCCAAGATTCGAACTCTGGGGCCAACGTCCTGACTTTC. It specifies CASSQDSNSGANVLTF. This chain connects TRBV14 to TRBJ2-6, with D uncertain. The CDR3 totals 16 residues. Trimming cost V 0 bases and J 0 bases, with 6 bases left between them. Per germline, CDR1 SGHDN and CDR2 FVKESK. Complete variable domain (other parts from reference TRBV14 and TRBJ2-6): EAGVTQFPSHSVIEKGQTVTLRCDPISGHDNLYWYRRVMGKEIKFLLHFVKESKQDESGMPNNRFLAERTGGTYSTLKVQPAELEDSGVYFCASSQDSNSGANVLTFGAGSRLTVL.

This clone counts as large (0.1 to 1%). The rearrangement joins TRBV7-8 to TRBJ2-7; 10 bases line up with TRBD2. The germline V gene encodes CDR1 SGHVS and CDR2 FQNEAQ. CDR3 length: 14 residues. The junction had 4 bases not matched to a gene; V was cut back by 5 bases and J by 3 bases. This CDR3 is CASSQRTSGYEQYF. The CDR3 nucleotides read TGTGCCAGCAGCCAAAGGACTAGCGGCTACGAGCAGTACTTC. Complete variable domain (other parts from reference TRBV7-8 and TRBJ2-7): GAGVSQSPRYKVAKRGQDVALRCDPISGHVSLFWYQQALGQGPEFLTYFQNEAQLDKSGLPSDRFFAERPEGSVSTLKIQRTQQEDSAVYLCASSQRTSGYEQYFGPGTRLTVT.

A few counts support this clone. CDR3 residues: CSVAKGQGAWDTEAFF. As DNA, the CDR3 is TGCAGCGTGGCGAAGGGACAGGGGGCTTGGGACACTGAAGCTTTCTTT. The rearrangement uses TRBV29-1 and TRBJ1-1; 12 nucleotides line up with TRBD1. Germline trimming cut 6 bases from V and 3 bases from J; bases unmatched to any gene: 11. Germline V gene lookup returns CDR1 SQVTM and CDR2 ANQGSEA. CDR3 size: 16 residues. The full variable domain, completed using reference TRBV29-1 and TRBJ1-1, is SAVISQKPSRDICQRGTSLTIQCQVDSQVTMMFWYRQQPGQSLTLIATANQGSEATYESGFVIDKFPISRPNLTFSTLTVSNMSPEDSSIYLCSVAKGQGAWDTEAFFGQGTRLTVV.

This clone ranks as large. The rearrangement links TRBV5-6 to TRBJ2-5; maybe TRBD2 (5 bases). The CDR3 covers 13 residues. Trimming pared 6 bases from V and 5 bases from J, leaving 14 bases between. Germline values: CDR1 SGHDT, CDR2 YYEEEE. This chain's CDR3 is CASTSDYAETQYF. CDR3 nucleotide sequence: TGTGCCAGCACTTCCGACTACGCGGAGACCCAGTACTTC.

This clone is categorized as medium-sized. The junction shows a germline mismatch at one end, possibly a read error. CDR3 in amino acids: CASTLVGGIVGNEQFF. CDR3 DNA: TGTGCCAGCACCTTAGTGGGAGGTATCGTAGGCAATGAGCAGTTCTTC. The chain carries TRBV11-2 and TRBJ2-1; a weak D match, TRBD2 (6 bases). Germline CDR1 SGHAT, CDR2 FQNNGV. The CDR3 sequence is 16 residues long.

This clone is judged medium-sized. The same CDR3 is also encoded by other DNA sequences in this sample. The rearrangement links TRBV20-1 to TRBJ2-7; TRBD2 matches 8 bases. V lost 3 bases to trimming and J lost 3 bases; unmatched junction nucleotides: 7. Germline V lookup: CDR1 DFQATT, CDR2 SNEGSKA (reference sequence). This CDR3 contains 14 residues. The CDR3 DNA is TGCAGTGCTAGTGGACGGACTAGCCGCTACGAGCAGTACTTC. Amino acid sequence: CSASGRTSRYEQYF.

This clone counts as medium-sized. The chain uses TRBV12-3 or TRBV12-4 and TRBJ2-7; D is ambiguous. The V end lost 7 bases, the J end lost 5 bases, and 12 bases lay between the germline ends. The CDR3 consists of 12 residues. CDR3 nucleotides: TGTGCCAGCAAGGACCGTGGGGACGAGCAGTACTTC. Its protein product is CASKDRGDEQYF.

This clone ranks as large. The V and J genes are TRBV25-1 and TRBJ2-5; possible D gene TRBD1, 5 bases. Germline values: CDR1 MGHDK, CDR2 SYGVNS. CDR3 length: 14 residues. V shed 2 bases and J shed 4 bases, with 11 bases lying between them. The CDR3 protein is CASSEHKQGETQYF. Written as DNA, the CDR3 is TGTGCCAGCAGTGAACATAAGCAGGGAGAGACCCAGTACTTC.

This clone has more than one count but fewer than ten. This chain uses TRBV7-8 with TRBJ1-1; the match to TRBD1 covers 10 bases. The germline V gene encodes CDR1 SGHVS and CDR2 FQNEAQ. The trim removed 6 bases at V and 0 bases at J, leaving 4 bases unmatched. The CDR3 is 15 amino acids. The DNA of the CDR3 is TGTGCCAGCAGATCCGGGACAGGGGTGAACACTGAAGCTTTCTTT. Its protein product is CASRSGTGVNTEAFF.

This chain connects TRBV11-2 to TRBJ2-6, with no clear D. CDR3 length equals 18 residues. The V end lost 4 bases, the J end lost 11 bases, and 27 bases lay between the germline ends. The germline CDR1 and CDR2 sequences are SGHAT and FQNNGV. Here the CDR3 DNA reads TGTGCCAGCAGCTCCTGGAAAACAAGCAACAAAGTCGGGCACGTCCTGACTTTC. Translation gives CASSSWKTSNKVGHVLTF.

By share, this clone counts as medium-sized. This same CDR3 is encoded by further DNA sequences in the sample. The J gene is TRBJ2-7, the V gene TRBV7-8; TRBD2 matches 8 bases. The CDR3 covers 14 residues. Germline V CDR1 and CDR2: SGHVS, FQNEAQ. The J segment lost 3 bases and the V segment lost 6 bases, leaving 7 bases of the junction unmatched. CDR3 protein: CASRPGTSNYEQYF. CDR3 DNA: TGTGCCAGCAGACCCGGGACTAGTAACTACGAGCAGTACTTC.

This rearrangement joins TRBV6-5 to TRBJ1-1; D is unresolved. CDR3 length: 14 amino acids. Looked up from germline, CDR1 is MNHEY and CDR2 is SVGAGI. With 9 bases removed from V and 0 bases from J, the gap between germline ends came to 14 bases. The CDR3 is CASLEMRLNTEAFF. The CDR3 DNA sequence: TGTGCCAGTCTTGAAATGAGGCTGAACACTGAAGCTTTCTTT.

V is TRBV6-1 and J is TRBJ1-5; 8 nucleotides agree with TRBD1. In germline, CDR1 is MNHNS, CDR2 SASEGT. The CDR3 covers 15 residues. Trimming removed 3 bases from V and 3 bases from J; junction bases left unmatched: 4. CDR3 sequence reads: CASSEGQALNQPQHF. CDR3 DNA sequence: TGTGCCAGCAGTGAGGGACAGGCTCTCAATCAGCCCCAGCATTTT.

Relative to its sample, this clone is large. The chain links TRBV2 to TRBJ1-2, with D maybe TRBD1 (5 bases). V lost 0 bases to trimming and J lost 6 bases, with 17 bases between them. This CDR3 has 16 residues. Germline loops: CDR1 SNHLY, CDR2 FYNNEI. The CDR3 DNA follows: TGTGCCAGCAGTGAAGCGGCCACAGGTTGGAGGGATGGCTACACCTTC. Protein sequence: CASSEAATGWRDGYTF. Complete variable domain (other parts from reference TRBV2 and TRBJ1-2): EPEVTQTPSHQVTQMGQEVILRCVPISNHLYFYWYRQILGQKVEFLVSFYNNEISEKSEIFDDQFSVERPDGSNFTLKIRSTKLEDSAMYFCASSEAATGWRDGYTFGSGTRLTVV.

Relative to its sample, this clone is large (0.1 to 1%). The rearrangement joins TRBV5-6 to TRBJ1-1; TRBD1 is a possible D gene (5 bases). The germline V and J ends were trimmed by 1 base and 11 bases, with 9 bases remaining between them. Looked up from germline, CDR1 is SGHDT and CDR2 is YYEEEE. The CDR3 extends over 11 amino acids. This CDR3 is CASSLKGWAFF. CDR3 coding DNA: TGTGCCAGCAGCTTGAAGGGGTGGGCTTTCTTT.

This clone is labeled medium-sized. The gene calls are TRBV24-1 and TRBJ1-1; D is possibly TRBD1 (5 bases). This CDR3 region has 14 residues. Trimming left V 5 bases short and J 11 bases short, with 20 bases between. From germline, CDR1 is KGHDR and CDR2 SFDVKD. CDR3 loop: CATSAKGHPGSAFF. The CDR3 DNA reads TGTGCCACCAGTGCGAAAGGACACCCCGGGTCGGCTTTCTTT.

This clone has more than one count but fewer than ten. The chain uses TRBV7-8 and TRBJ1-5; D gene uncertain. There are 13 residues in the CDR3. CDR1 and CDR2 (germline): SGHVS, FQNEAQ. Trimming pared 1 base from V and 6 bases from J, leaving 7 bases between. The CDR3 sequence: CASSLGVAQPQHF. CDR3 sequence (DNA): TGTGCCAGCAGCTTAGGGGTGGCTCAGCCCCAGCATTTT.

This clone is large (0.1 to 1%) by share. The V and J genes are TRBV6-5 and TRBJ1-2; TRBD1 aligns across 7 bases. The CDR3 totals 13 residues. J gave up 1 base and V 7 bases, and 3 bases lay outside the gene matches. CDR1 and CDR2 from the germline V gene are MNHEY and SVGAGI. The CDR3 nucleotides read TGTGCCAGCACCCGGGACAGTAACTATGGCTACACCTTC. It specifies CASTRDSNYGYTF.

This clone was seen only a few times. In nucleotides, the CDR3 is TGCGCCAGCAGCTTGAAACTAGCGGGAGGCAATGAGCAGTTCTTC. Amino acid sequence: CASSLKLAGGNEQFF. This sequence joins TRBV5-1 and TRBJ2-1, with 12 bases lining up with TRBD2. Germline lookup yields CDR1 SGHRS and CDR2 YFSETQ. The J segment lost 6 bases and the V segment lost 1 base, leaving 2 bases of the junction unmatched. The CDR3 is made up of 15 amino acids.

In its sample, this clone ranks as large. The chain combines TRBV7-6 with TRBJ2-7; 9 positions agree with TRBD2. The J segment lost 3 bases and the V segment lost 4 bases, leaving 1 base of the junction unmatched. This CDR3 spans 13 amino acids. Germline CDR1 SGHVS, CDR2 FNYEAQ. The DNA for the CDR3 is TGTGCCAGCAGCTCGACTAGCGGCTACGAGCAGTACTTC. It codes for CASSSTSGYEQYF. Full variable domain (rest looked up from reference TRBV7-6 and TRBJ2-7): GAGVSQSPRYKVTKRGQDVALRCDPISGHVSLYWYRQALGQGPEFLTYFNYEAQQDKSGLPNDRFSAERPEGSISTLTIQRTEQRDSAMYRCASSSTSGYEQYFGPGTRLTVT.

CDR3 amino acids: CASSLGGPQGETQYF. The CDR3 DNA sequence: TGTGCCAGCAGCTTAGGCGGTCCCCAGGGGGAGACCCAGTACTTC. The V call is TRBV11-3, the J call TRBJ2-5; D may be TRBD1 (6 bases). Trimming stripped 1 base from V and 5 bases from J, with 14 bases between. Germline-derived CDR1 and CDR2 are SGHNT and YENEEA. The length of the CDR3 is 15 residues.

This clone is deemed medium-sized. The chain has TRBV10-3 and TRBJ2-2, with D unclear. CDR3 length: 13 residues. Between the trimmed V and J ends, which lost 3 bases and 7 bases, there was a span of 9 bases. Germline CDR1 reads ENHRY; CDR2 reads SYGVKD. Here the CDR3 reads CAISDGGVGELFF. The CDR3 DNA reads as TGTGCCATCAGTGACGGTGGGGTCGGGGAGCTGTTTTTT.

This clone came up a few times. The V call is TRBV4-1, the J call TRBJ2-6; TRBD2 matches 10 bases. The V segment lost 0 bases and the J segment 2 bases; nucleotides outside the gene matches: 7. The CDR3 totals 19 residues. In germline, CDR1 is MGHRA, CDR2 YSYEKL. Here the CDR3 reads CASSQDLSLAGAGANVLTF. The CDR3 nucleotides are TGCGCCAGCAGCCAAGATCTTAGCCTAGCGGGGGCTGGGGCCAACGTCCTGACTTTC.

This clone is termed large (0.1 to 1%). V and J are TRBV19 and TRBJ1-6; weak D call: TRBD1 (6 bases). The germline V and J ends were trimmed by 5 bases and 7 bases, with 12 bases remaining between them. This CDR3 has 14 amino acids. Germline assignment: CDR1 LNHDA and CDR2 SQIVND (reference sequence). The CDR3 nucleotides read TGTGCCAGTAGTCCGACAGGATCGAATTCACCCCTCCACTTT. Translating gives CASSPTGSNSPLHF.

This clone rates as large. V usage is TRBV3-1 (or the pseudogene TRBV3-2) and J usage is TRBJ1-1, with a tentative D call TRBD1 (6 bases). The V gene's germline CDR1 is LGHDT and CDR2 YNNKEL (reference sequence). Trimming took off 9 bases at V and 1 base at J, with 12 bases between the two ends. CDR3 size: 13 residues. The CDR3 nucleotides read TGTGCCAGTATCGGGGGCCCGAACACTGAAGCTTTCTTT. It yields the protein CASIGGPNTEAFF.

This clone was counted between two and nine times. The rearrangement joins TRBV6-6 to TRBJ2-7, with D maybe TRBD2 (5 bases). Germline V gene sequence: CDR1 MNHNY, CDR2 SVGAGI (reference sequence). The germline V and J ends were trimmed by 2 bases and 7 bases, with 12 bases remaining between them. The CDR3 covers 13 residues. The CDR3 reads CASSYRESGEQYF. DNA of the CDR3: TGTGCCAGCAGTTACCGAGAATCGGGGGAGCAGTACTTC.

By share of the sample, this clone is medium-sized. The chain's CDR3 is CASSLRENRDNEKLFF. CDR3 sequence (DNA): TGCGCCAGCAGCTTGCGGGAAAACAGGGATAATGAAAAACTGTTTTTT. The rearrangement links TRBV5-1 to TRBJ1-4, with D tentatively TRBD1 (6 bases). V lost 1 base to trimming and J lost 4 bases, with 14 bases between them. Germline V gives CDR1 SGHRS, CDR2 YFSETQ. The CDR3 totals 16 residues.

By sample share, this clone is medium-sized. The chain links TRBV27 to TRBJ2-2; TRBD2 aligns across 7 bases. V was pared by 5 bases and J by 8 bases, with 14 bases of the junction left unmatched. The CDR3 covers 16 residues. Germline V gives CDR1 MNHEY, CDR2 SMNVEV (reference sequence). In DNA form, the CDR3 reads TGTGCCAGCAGTCCCTCCGGGACTACCATGACGGGGGAGCTGTTTTTT. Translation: CASSPSGTTMTGELFF.

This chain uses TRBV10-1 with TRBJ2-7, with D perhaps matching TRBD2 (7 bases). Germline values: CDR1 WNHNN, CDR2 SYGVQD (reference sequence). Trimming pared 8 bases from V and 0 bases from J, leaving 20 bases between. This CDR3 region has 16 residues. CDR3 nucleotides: TGCGCCAGCTGCTCGGAGGGGGGGACCAGCTCCTACGAGCAGTACTTC. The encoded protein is CASCSEGGTSSYEQYF.

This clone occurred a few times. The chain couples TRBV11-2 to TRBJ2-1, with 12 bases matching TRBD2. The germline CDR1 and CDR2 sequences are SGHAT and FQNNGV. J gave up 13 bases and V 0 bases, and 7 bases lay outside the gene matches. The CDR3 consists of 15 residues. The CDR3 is CASSLDPGLAGPQFF. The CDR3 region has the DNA TGTGCCAGCAGCTTAGACCCGGGACTAGCGGGCCCCCAGTTCTTC.